A single sample gave rise to the 9 T cell receptor beta chains below, sequenced in a study of neoadjuvant anti-PD-1 for oral cavity cancer. Specified time point: after neoadjuvant nivolumab, at surgical resection. Some clones are missing from TCRdb's copy, which holds only in-frame ones; the method was immunoSEQ multiplex PCR. The profile shows approximately 30,000 clones, around four fifths of them singletons. The sample here was PBMCs, taken after nivolumab (anti-PD-1) treatment. These receptor sequences come from a person aged 40 to 85 with oral cavity squamous cell carcinoma.

This rearrangement joins TRBV7-8 to TRBJ1-2, with unresolved D. Looked up from germline, CDR1 is SGHVS and CDR2 is FQNEAQ. This CDR3 is built from 14 residues. V shed 5 bases and J shed 4 bases, with 14 bases lying between them. CDR3 amino acids: CASSPGYRSYGYTF. The CDR3 DNA follows: TGTGCCAGCAGCCCTGGTTATCGGTCCTATGGCTACACCTTC.

This clone has just one count. The V and J genes are TRBV6-1 and TRBJ1-5, with D hard to call. Trimming took 2 bases from V and 5 from J, leaving 7 bases between them. This CDR3 has 13 residues. CDR1 and CDR2 from the germline V gene are MNHNS and SASEGT. The CDR3 loop is CASSERRDQPQHF. CDR3 DNA: TGTGCCAGCAGTGAACGGAGGGATCAGCCCCAGCATTTT.

The V and J genes are TRBV6-5 and TRBJ1-1; 8 nucleotides match TRBD1. Germline CDR1 reads MNHEY; CDR2 reads SVGAGI. The CDR3 length is 13 residues. The trim removed 5 bases at V and 4 bases at J, leaving 3 bases unmatched. The CDR3 nucleotides read TGTGCCAGCAGTAAACAGGGGGTCACTGAAGCTTTCTTT. It codes for CASSKQGVTEAFF.

The V and J genes are TRBV4-3 and TRBJ1-2; the match to TRBD1 covers 7 bases. After removal of 1 base from V and 4 bases from J, the junction contained 6 bases not matched to a gene. The CDR3 runs 15 residues. Germline values: CDR1 LGHNA, CDR2 YSLEER. The CDR3 here is CASSQAEGAIYGYTF. The CDR3 region has the DNA TGCGCCAGCAGCCAAGCCGAGGGGGCCATCTATGGCTACACCTTC.

The rearrangement links TRBV29-1 to TRBJ1-2, with D maybe TRBD1 (6 bases). This CDR3 is 14 amino acids long. CDR1 and CDR2 (germline): SQVTM, ANQGSEA. The V and J ends lost 0 bases and 2 bases respectively, with 10 bases between them. In DNA form, the CDR3 reads TGCAGCGTTGAAGAACAGGGAAGAAACTATGGCTACACCTTC. Translating it yields CSVEEQGRNYGYTF.

This clone showed up just once. The chain has TRBV6-1 and TRBJ1-4, with unresolved D. Trimming stripped 4 bases from V and 6 bases from J, with 6 bases between. Germline CDR1 is MNHNS and CDR2 is SASEGT. The CDR3 is 12 residues long. The CDR3 nucleotides are TGTGCCAGCAGTGGGCAGGATGAAAAACTGTTTTTT. Amino acids: CASSGQDEKLFF.

The chain couples TRBV6-5 to TRBJ1-4; D is perhaps TRBD1 (6 bases). Trimming stripped 3 bases from V and 6 bases from J, with 8 bases between. This CDR3 region has 13 residues. Looked up from germline, CDR1 is MNHEY and CDR2 is SVGAGI. The CDR3 sequence: CASSYRTDEKLFF. The CDR3 region has the DNA TGTGCCAGCAGTTATCGGACAGATGAAAAACTGTTTTTT.

The J gene is TRBJ1-1, the V gene TRBV12-5; D not resolved. Trimming pared 2 bases from V and 3 bases from J, leaving 7 bases between. Germline CDR1 is LGHNT and CDR2 is FRNRAP. CDR3 length: 13 amino acids. The CDR3 is CASGLSAYTEAFF. CDR3 nucleotide sequence: TGTGCTAGTGGTTTGAGCGCATACACTGAAGCTTTCTTT.

The chain combines TRBV27 with TRBJ1-5, with D uncertain. Trimming left V 0 bases short and J 3 bases short, with 9 bases between. CDR1 is MNHEY and CDR2 is SMNVEV in the germline V gene (reference sequence). The CDR3 is 15 amino acids. The CDR3 nucleotides read TGTGCCAGCAGTTTATCGAAGAGTTACAATCAGCCCCAGCATTTT. Translating it yields CASSLSKSYNQPQHF.